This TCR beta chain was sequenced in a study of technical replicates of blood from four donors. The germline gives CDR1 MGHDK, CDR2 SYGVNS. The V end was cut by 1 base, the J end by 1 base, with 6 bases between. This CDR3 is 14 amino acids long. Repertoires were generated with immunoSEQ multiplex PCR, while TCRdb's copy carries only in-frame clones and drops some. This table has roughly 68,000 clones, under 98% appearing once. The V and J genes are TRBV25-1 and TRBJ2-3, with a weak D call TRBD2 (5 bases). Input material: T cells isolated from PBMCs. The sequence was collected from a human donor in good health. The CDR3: CASSEFGGTDTQYF. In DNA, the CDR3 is TGTGCCAGCAGTGAATTCGGGGGCACAGATACGCAGTATTTT.